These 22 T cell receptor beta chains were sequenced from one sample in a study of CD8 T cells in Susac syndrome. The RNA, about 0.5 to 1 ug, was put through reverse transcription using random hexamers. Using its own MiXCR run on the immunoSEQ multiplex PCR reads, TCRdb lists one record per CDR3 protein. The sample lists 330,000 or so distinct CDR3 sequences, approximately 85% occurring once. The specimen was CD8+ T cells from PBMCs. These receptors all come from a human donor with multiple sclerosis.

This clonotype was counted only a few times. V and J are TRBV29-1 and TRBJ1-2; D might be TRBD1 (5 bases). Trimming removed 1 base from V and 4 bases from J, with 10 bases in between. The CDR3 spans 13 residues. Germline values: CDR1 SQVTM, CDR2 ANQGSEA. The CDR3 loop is CSVEGEGTYGYTF. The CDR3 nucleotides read TGCAGCGTTGAAGGGGAGGGGACCTATGGCTACACCTTC.

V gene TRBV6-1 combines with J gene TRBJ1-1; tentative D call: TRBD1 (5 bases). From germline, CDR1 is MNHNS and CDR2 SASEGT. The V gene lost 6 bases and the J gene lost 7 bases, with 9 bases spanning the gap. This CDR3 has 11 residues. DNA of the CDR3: TGTGCCAGCAGCCAGGGCCTTGAAGCTTTCTTT. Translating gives CASSQGLEAFF.

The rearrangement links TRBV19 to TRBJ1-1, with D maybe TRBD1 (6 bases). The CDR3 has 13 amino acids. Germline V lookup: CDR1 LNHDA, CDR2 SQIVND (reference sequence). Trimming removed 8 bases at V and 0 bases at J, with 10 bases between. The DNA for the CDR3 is TGTGCCAGTGATACAGGGTTGAACACTGAAGCTTTCTTT. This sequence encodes CASDTGLNTEAFF.

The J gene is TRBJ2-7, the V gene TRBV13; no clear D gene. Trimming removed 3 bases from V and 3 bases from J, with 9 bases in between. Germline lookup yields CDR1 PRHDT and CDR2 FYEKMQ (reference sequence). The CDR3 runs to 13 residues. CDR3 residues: CASSLGMGYEQYF. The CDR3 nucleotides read TGTGCCAGCAGCTTGGGGATGGGCTACGAGCAGTACTTC.

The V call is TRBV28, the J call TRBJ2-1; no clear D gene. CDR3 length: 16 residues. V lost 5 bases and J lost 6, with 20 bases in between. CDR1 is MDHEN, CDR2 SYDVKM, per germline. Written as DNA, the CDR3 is TGTGCCAGCAGTGAGAGTTTGGGCTCCCCCTCCAATGAGCAGTTCTTC. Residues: CASSESLGSPSNEQFF. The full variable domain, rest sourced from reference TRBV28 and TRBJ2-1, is DVKVTQSSRYLVKRTGEKVFLECVQDMDHENMFWYRQDPGLGLRLIYFSYDVKMKEKGDIPEGYSVSREKKERFSLILESASTNQTSMYLCASSESLGSPSNEQFFGPGTRLTVL.

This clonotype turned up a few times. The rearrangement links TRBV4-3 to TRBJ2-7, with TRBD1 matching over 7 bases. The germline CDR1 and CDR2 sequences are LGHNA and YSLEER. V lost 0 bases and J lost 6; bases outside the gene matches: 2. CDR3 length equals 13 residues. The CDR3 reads CASSQDPGGEQYF. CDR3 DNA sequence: TGCGCCAGCAGCCAAGATCCAGGGGGCGAGCAGTACTTC.

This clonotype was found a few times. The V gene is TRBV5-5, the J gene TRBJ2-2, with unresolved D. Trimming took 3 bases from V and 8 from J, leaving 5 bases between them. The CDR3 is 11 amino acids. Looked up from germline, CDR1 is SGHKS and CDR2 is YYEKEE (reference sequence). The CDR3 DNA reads TGTGCCAGCAGCTCCCGGGGGGAGCTGTTTTTT. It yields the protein CASSSRGELFF.

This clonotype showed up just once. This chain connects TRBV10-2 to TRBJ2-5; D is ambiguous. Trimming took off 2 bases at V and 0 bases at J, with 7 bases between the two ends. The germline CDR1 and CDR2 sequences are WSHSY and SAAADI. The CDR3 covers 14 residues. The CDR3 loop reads CASSEPGNQETQYF. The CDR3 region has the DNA TGCGCCAGCAGTGAGCCGGGTAACCAAGAGACCCAGTACTTC.

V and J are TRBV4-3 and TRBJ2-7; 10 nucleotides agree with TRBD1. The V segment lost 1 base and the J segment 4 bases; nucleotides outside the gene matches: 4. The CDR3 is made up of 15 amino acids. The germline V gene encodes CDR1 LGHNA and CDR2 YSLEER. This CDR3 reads CASSQGGTGVYEQYF. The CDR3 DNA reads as TGCGCCAGCAGCCAAGGTGGGACAGGGGTGTACGAGCAGTACTTC.

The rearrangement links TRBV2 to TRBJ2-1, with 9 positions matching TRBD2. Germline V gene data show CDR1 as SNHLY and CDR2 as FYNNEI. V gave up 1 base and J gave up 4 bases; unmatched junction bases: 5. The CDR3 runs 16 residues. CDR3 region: CASSEEFTSGYNEQFF. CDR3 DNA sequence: TGTGCCAGCAGTGAAGAGTTTACTAGCGGGTACAATGAGCAGTTCTTC. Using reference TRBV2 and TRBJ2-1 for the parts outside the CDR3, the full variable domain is EPEVTQTPSHQVTQMGQEVILRCVPISNHLYFYWYRQILGQKVEFLVSFYNNEISEKSEIFDDQFSVERPDGSNFTLKIRSTKLEDSAMYFCASSEEFTSGYNEQFFGPGTRLTVL.

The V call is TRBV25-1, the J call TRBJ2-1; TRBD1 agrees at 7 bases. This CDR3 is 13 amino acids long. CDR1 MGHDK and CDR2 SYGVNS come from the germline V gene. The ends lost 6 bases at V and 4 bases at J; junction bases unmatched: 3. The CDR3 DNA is TGTGCCAGCAGACCGGGACAGTACAATGAGCAGTTCTTC. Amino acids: CASRPGQYNEQFF.

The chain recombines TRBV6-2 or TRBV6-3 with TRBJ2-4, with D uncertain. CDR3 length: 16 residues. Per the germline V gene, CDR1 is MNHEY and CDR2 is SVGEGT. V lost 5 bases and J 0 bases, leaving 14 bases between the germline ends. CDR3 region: CASSRLILLAKNIQYF. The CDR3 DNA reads TGTGCCAGCAGTCGCCTGATCCTCCTAGCCAAAAACATTCAGTACTTC.

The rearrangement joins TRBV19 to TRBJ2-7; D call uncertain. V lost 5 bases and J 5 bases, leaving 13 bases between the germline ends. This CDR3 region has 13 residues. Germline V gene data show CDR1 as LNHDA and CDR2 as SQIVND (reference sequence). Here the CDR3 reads CASSALPRDEQYF. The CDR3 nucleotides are TGTGCCAGTAGTGCCCTACCTAGGGACGAGCAGTACTTC. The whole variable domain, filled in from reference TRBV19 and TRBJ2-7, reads DGGITQSPKYLFRKEGQNVTLSCEQNLNHDAMYWYRQDPGQGLRLIYYSQIVNDFQKGDIAEGYSVSREKKESFPLTVTSAQKNPTAFYLCASSALPRDEQYFGPGTRLTVT.

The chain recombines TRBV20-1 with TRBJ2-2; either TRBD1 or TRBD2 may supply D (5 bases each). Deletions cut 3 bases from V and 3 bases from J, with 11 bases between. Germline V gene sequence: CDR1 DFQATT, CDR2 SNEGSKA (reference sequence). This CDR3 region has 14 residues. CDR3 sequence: CSASEGQYTGELFF. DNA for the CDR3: TGCAGTGCTAGCGAGGGGCAATACACCGGGGAGCTGTTTTTT.

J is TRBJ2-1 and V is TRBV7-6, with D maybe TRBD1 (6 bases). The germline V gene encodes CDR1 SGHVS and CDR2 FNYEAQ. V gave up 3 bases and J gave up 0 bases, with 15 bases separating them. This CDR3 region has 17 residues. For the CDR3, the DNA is TGTGCCAGCAGCTTGGCCTCGGGACACGGCTCCTACAATGAGCAGTTCTTC. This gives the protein CASSLASGHGSYNEQFF.

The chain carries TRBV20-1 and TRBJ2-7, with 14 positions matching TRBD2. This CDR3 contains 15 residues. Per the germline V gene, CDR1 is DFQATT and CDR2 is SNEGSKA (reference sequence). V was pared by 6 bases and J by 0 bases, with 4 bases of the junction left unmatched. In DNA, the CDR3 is TGCAGTGCCCCGACTAGCGGGAGGGACTCCTACGAGCAGTACTTC. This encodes CSAPTSGRDSYEQYF.

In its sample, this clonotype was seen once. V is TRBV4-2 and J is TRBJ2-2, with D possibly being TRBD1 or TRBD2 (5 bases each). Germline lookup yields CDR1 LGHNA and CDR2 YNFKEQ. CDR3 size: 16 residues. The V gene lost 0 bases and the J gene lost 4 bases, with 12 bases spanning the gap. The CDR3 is CASSQESAGSTGELFF. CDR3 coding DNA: TGTGCCAGCAGCCAAGAATCGGCAGGGAGCACCGGGGAGCTGTTTTTT.

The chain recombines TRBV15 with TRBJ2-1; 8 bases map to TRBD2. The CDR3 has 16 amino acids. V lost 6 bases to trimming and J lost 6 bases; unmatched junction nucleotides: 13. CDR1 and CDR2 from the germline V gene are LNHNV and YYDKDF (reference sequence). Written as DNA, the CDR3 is TGTGCCACCAGGGTAGGGGGTAGCGGGATTCCCAATGAGCAGTTCTTC. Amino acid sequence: CATRVGGSGIPNEQFF. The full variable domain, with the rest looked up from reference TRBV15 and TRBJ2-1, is DAMVIQNPRYQVTQFGKPVTLSCSQTLNHNVMYWYQQKSSQAPKLLFHYYDKDFNNEADTPDNFQSRRPNTSFCFLDIRSPGLGDTAMYLCATRVGGSGIPNEQFFGPGTRLTVL.

CDR3 bases: TGTGCCAGCAGCCGTCCTAGCGGGGACTTGGATACGCAGTATTTT. It specifies CASSRPSGDLDTQYF. This sequence joins TRBV6-2 or TRBV6-3 and TRBJ2-3; 9 nucleotides match TRBD2. The length of the CDR3 is 15 residues. The junction had 10 bases not matched to a gene; V was cut back by 6 bases and J by 6 bases. Germline V gene lookup returns CDR1 MNHEY and CDR2 SVGEGT.

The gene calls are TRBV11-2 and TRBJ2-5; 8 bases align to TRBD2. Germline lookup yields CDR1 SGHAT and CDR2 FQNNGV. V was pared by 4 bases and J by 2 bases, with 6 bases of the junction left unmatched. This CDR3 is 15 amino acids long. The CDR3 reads CASSSLAGPQETQYF. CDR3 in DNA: TGTGCCAGCAGCTCTTTAGCGGGGCCGCAAGAGACCCAGTACTTC.

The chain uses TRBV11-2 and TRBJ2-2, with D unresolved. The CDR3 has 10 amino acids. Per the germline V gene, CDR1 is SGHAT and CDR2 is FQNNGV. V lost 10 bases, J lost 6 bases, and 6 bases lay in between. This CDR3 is CATFAGELFF. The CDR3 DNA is TGTGCCACATTCGCCGGGGAGCTGTTTTTT.

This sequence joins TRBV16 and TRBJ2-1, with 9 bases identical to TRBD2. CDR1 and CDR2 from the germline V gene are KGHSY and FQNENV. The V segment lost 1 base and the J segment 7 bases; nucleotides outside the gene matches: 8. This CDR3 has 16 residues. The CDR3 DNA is TGTGCCAGCAGCCAATTATTCTCCCTAGCGGGGAATGAGCAGTTCTTC. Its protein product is CASSQLFSLAGNEQFF.